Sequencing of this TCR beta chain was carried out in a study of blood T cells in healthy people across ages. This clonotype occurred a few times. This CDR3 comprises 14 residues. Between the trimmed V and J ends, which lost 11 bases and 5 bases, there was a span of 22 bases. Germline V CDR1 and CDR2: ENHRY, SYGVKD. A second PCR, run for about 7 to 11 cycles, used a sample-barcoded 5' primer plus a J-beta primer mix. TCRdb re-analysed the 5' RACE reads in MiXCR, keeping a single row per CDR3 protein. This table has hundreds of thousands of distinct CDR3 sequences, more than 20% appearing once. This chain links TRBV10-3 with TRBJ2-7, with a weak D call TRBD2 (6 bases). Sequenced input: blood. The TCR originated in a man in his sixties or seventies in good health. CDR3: CACKRRALGDEQYF. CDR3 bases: TGTGCCTGCAAAAGGAGGGCCCTGGGTGACGAGCAGTACTTC.